What follows describes a single TCR beta chain. Antigen unknown. This CDR3 has 15 residues. Germline V gene sequence: CDR1 LGHNA, CDR2 YNFKEQ. V was trimmed by 0 bases and J by 3 bases, leaving 12 bases between them. Clones were sequenced by immunoSEQ multiplex PCR, and TCRdb holds only the in-frame ones, with some missing. Found here are about 100,000 clones, 90% of them singletons; the top ten hold under 0.4%. This specimen belongs to a study of OX40 agonist ivuxolimab in advanced cancers. Study observations and caveats: Expansion of clones was among the lowest in partial responders at 0.1-3.0 mg/kg. A proportion of nonresponders additionally exhibited low normalized T-cell clonal expansion.

If patients had autoimmune disease history or systemic immunosuppression, they were excluded. The sequences come from CD4+ or CD8+ T cells sorted from blood, collected in a trial of the OX40 agonist ivuxolimab. The gene calls are TRBV4-2 and TRBJ2-7; tentatively, D is TRBD2 (6 bases). This clonotype originated in an adult with an advanced solid tumor such as melanoma, head and neck, liver or kidney cancer. The CDR3 is CASSQDRGNDYEQYF. DNA of the CDR3: TGTGCCAGCAGCCAAGATCGGGGGAATGACTACGAGCAGTACTTC.